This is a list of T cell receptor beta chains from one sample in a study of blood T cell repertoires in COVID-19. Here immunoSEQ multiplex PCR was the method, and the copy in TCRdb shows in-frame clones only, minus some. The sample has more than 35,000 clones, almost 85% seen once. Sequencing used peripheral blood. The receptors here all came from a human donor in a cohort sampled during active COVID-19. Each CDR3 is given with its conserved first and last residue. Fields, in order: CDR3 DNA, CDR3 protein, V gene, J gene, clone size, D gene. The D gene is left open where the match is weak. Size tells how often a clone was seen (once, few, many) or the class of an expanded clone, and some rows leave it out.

DNA: TGTGCCAGCAGCTCCCATCAACTAGCGGGAGGTCACAATGAGCAGTTCTTC; CDR3: CASSSHQLAGGHNEQFF; V: TRBV5-4; J: TRBJ2-1; size: -; D: TRBD2
DNA: TGTGCCAGCAGTTACTCGGCAGGGACTGAAGCTTTCTTT; CDR3: CASSYSAGTEAFF; V: TRBV6-6; J: TRBJ1-1; size: -; D: -
DNA: TGTGCCAGCCCCCCGACAACAGGGCCCGTTTACAATGAGCAGTTCTTC; CDR3: CASPPTTGPVYNEQFF; V: TRBV27; J: TRBJ2-1; size: -; D: -
DNA: TGTGCCAGCAGTTACGACAGGACCTACTCTGGAAACACCATATATTTT; CDR3: CASSYDRTYSGNTIYF; V: TRBV6-6; J: TRBJ1-3; size: -; D: -
DNA: TGTGCCAGCAATCAGGGGGCGGCTAACTATGGCTACACCTTC; CDR3: CASNQGAANYGYTF; V: TRBV3-1/TRBV3-2; J: TRBJ1-2; size: -; D: TRBD1
DNA: TGTGCCAGCCTAAGCGGGACAGGTCTCTCCTACGAGCAGTACTTC; CDR3: CASLSGTGLSYEQYF; V: TRBV6-5; J: TRBJ2-7; size: -; D: -
DNA: TGTGCCAGCAGCTTATCCCCAGTCCCCAATCAGCCCCAGCATTTT; CDR3: CASSLSPVPNQPQHF; V: TRBV7-8; J: TRBJ1-5; size: few; D: -
DNA: TGTGCCACCCCGAAGTCCGGAACAGCTTCACCCCTCCACTTT; CDR3: CATPKSGTASPLHF; V: TRBV2; J: TRBJ1-6; size: -; D: -
DNA: TGCAGCGTTGAAAGTGGGAGGGGTCAGCCCCAGCATTTT; CDR3: CSVESGRGQPQHF; V: TRBV29-1; J: TRBJ1-5; size: once; D: -
DNA: TGTGCCAGCAGTTCCCCCGGTGGCTATGGCTACACCTTC; CDR3: CASSSPGGYGYTF; V: TRBV6-2/TRBV6-3; J: TRBJ1-2; size: -; D: -
DNA: TGCGCCAGCAGCTTAAACTCCGGGGATGGCTACACCTTC; CDR3: CASSLNSGDGYTF; V: TRBV5-1; J: TRBJ1-2; size: -; D: -
DNA: TGTGCCAGCAGCTTAGGTGGGAGGACCGGGGAGCTGTTTTTT; CDR3: CASSLGGRTGELFF; V: TRBV11-2; J: TRBJ2-2; size: -; D: -
DNA: TGTGCCAGCAGCCCTAGACAGGAGACCCTCGGGCAGCCCCAGCATTTT; CDR3: CASSPRQETLGQPQHF; V: TRBV7-8; J: TRBJ1-5; size: -; D: -
DNA: TGTGCCAGCAGTTCCACCGGGACAGCTGGAAACACCATATATTTT; CDR3: CASSSTGTAGNTIYF; V: TRBV6-5; J: TRBJ1-3; size: -; D: TRBD1
DNA: TGTGCCAGCAGCCCGAGATTAGCGGGAGGTCTAAATGAGCAGTTCTTC; CDR3: CASSPRLAGGLNEQFF; V: TRBV5-6; J: TRBJ2-1; size: -; D: TRBD2
DNA: TGTGCCAGCAGCCCAGGACAGGGTGGTGGCTACACCTTC; CDR3: CASSPGQGGGYTF; V: TRBV11-2; J: TRBJ1-2; size: -; D: TRBD1
DNA: TGTGCCTGGTCCGCGGGTTCCGAGCAGTACTTC; CDR3: CAWSAGSEQYF; V: TRBV30; J: TRBJ2-7; size: -; D: -
DNA: TGTGCCAGTAGTAACCCCCGACTAGCGGGATTCGGGACCCAGTACTTC; CDR3: CASSNPRLAGFGTQYF; V: TRBV19; J: TRBJ2-5; size: -; D: TRBD2
DNA: TGTGCTAGCAGCTTCAATGCGGGTTACAATGAGCAGTTCTTC; CDR3: CASSFNAGYNEQFF; V: TRBV7-7; J: TRBJ2-1; size: -; D: -
DNA: TGCGCCAGCAGCTTGATTGGAGGGGGGGCCGGCTCTGGAAACACCATATATTTT; CDR3: CASSLIGGGAGSGNTIYF; V: TRBV5-1; J: TRBJ1-3; size: -; D: -
DNA: TGTGCCATCAGCGTCACCCTTGGAGGGTTAAATGAAAAACTGTTTTTT; CDR3: CAISVTLGGLNEKLFF; V: TRBV10-3; J: TRBJ1-4; size: -; D: -
DNA: TGTGCCAGCAGCTTAGATAGGACAGCAGTTCCATCGGGGGAGCTGTTTTTT; CDR3: CASSLDRTAVPSGELFF; V: TRBV11-3; J: TRBJ2-2; size: -; D: -